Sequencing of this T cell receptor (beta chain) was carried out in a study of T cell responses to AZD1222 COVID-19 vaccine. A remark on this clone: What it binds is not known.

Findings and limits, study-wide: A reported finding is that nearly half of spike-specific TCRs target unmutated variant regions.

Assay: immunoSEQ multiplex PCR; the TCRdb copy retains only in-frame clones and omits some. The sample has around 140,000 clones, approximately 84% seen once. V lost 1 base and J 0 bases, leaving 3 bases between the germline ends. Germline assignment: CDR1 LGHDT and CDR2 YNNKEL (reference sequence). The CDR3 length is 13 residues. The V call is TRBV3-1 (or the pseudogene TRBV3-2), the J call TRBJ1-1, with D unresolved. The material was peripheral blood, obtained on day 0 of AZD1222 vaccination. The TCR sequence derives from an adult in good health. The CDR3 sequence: CASSQVVNTEAFF. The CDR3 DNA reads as TGTGCCAGCAGCCAAGTGGTGAACACTGAAGCTTTCTTT.